A few counts support the clone carrying this TCR beta chain. Antigen specificity is unknown. This record belongs to a study of beta chain features in type 1 diabetes. Study conclusions and caveats: PCR might preferentially amplify shorter templates, equally in patients and controls. Researchers report that Type 1 diabetes patients had moderately but significantly shorter TCRB CDR3s across all four CD4+ subsets. Patients with type 1 diabetes showed fewer VDJ junction insertions and more deletions. It was among patients, rather than healthy donors, that naive, central memory and Treg TCRB repertoires appeared more similar.

Donors contributed one heparinised blood draw apiece, averaging roughly 0.12 L. This CDR3 has 16 amino acids. CDR1 and CDR2 (germline): LNHDA, SQIVND (reference sequence). The ends lost 1 base at V and 2 bases at J; junction bases unmatched: 4. The study reverse transcribed the entire isolated RNA, so it sequenced expressed TCRB transcripts. Clones were sequenced by immunoSEQ multiplex PCR, and TCRdb holds only the in-frame ones, with some missing. The sample gives about 160,000 clones, less than 9.5% of which show up once; around 0.9% is in the top ten. This sequence originates from a middle-aged woman with type 1 diabetes. The sample consisted of central memory CD4+ T cells from blood. This chain joins TRBV19 and TRBJ2-1; 8 nucleotides match TRBD2. The CDR3 here is CASSIVGSGTYNEQFF. CDR3 DNA sequence: TGTGCCAGTAGTATAGTTGGTAGCGGGACCTACAATGAGCAGTTCTTC.